These 14 T cell receptor beta chains were sequenced from one sample in a study of cytomegalovirus exposure and HLA in healthy donors. Primers for the PCR totalled 60 Vbeta and 13 Jbeta. The method was immunoSEQ multiplex PCR; TCRdb's version includes in-frame clones alone and lacks a portion of them. The sample shows 200,000 or so clones, approximately 80% of them seen only once. Specimen: PBMCs. All receptors come from a woman aged 50 to 65 in good health and CMV-seropositive.

This clone was observed a few times. The chain is built from TRBV19 and TRBJ2-5, with TRBD2 matching 7 bases. Germline CDR1 reads LNHDA; CDR2 reads SQIVND (reference sequence). The CDR3 extends over 15 amino acids. After removal of 4 bases from V and 5 bases from J, the junction contained 10 bases not matched to a gene. The CDR3 DNA follows: TGTGCCAGTAGTAAGGGTAGCGGGCAGATCGAGACCCAGTACTTC. Encoded protein: CASSKGSGQIETQYF.

The chain uses TRBV6-5 and TRBJ1-1; D remains unclear. This CDR3 contains 13 residues. CDR1 is MNHEY, CDR2 SVGAGI, per germline. Trimming stripped 5 bases from V and 4 bases from J, with 11 bases between. CDR3 loop: CASSIQSATEAFF. The CDR3 DNA is TGTGCCAGCAGTATACAGTCGGCCACTGAAGCTTTCTTT.

The chain employs TRBV6-6 and TRBJ2-1; 8 bases align to TRBD2. The ends lost 6 bases at V and 3 bases at J; junction bases unmatched: 4. Germline CDR1 is MNHNY and CDR2 is SVGAGI (reference sequence). The CDR3 covers 14 residues. The CDR3: CASRKTSGYNEQFF. CDR3 bases: TGTGCCAGCAGAAAAACTAGCGGCTACAATGAGCAGTTCTTC.

The V and J genes are TRBV6-1 and TRBJ2-2; no clear D gene. The V end lost 8 bases, the J end lost 3 bases, and 13 bases lay between the germline ends. Germline V gene data show CDR1 as MNHNS and CDR2 as SASEGT. The length of the CDR3 is 14 residues. This CDR3 reads CASGRQADTGELFF. CDR3 nucleotide sequence: TGTGCCAGCGGCAGACAAGCCGACACCGGGGAGCTGTTTTTT.

The chain couples TRBV18 to TRBJ2-1, with TRBD1 identical over 8 bases. Unmatched junction bases numbered 10, after V lost 6 bases and J lost 6 bases. Per germline, CDR1 KGHSH and CDR2 LQKENI. The CDR3 has 15 residues. The CDR3 sequence is CASSEDRVQGNEQFF. Here the CDR3 DNA reads TGTGCCAGCTCGGAGGACAGGGTACAGGGCAATGAGCAGTTCTTC.

Notes on this clone: One end of the junction fails to match germline, which may point to a read error. The chain joins TRBV7-9 to TRBJ1-1, with a possible D match to TRBD1 (5 bases). Per germline, CDR1 SEHNR and CDR2 FQNEAQ (reference sequence). CDR3 length equals 15 residues. The CDR3 bases are TGTTCCAGCAGCTTATGGGGGGGGGAGGGCACTGAAGCTTTCTTT. This gives the protein CSSSLWGGEGTEAFF.

The table lists this clone with a count of one. The rearrangement uses TRBV19 and TRBJ2-1, with 9 positions matching TRBD1. Trimming took 7 bases from V and 6 from J; bases not matched to a gene: 7. This CDR3 comprises 14 residues. Germline V gives CDR1 LNHDA, CDR2 SQIVND (reference sequence). The CDR3 sequence: CASKRTGEVNEQFF. CDR3 sequence (DNA): TGTGCCAGTAAACGGACAGGGGAGGTCAATGAGCAGTTCTTC.

The chain uses TRBV5-1 and TRBJ2-1, with TRBD1 matching 9 bases. This CDR3 contains 14 residues. V lost 4 bases, J lost 2 bases, and 1 base stayed unmatched. The germline V gene encodes CDR1 SGHRS and CDR2 YFSETQ. CDR3 region: CASSRDRAYNEQFF. The CDR3 nucleotides read TGCGCCAGCAGCAGGGACAGGGCCTACAATGAGCAGTTCTTC.

The gene calls are TRBV4-1 and TRBJ2-1; 9 bases line up with TRBD2. Germline values: CDR1 MGHRA, CDR2 YSYEKL. The CDR3 covers 16 residues. The junction had 8 bases not matched to a gene; V was cut back by 4 bases and J by 4 bases. CDR3 sequence: CASSLSGTSWYNEQFF. DNA for the CDR3: TGCGCCAGCAGCCTGTCGGGGACTAGCTGGTACAATGAGCAGTTCTTC.

This chain links TRBV4-1 with TRBJ2-2, with 9 bases fitting TRBD1. This CDR3 is 16 amino acids long. Germline CDR1 and CDR2: MGHRA and YSYEKL. Trimming cost V 1 base and J 8 bases; bases outside gene matches: 8. The CDR3 region has the DNA TGCGCCAGCAGCCAAGTTTTGGGACAGGGATCGGGGGAGCTGTTTTTT. Protein product: CASSQVLGQGSGELFF.

The chain couples TRBV5-4 to TRBJ2-1; D perhaps matches TRBD1 (6 bases). Germline CDR1 and CDR2: SGHNT and YYREEE (reference sequence). The CDR3 length is 13 residues. Trimming cost V 5 bases and J 5 bases, with 11 bases left between them. The CDR3 nucleotides read TGTGCCAGCAGGCTGGACAGCCACAATGAGCAGTTCTTC. Protein sequence: CASRLDSHNEQFF.

The chain links TRBV5-4 to TRBJ1-2, with TRBD1 matching 7 bases. The CDR3 length is 15 residues. CDR1 and CDR2 from the germline V gene are SGHNT and YYREEE (reference sequence). Unmatched junction bases numbered 10, after V lost 4 bases and J lost 4 bases. CDR3 DNA sequence: TGTGCCAGCAGCCAAGGAGGACAGGACCTCTATGGCTACACCTTC. As protein: CASSQGGQDLYGYTF.

This chain connects TRBV4-2 to TRBJ2-1; 9 positions match TRBD2. Trimming cost V 0 bases and J 4 bases; bases outside gene matches: 13. The CDR3 has 19 residues. Germline V gene sequence: CDR1 LGHNA, CDR2 YNFKEQ. This CDR3 reads CASSQEGNGGGAGYNEQFF. The CDR3 DNA is TGTGCCAGCAGCCAAGAAGGAAATGGCGGGGGGGCGGGATACAATGAGCAGTTCTTC.

The rearrangement links TRBV2 to TRBJ2-5; 8 nucleotides align to TRBD1. Germline CDR1 is SNHLY and CDR2 is FYNNEI. The length of the CDR3 is 13 residues. The V segment lost 5 bases and the J segment 5 bases; nucleotides outside the gene matches: 4. The CDR3 DNA is TGTGCCAGCAGTTCAGGGGGCGGGGAGACCCAGTACTTC. The encoded protein is CASSSGGGETQYF.